Listed below are T cell receptor beta chains from one sample, sequenced in a study of cytomegalovirus exposure and HLA in healthy donors. Generated by immunoSEQ multiplex PCR, the TCRdb table keeps only in-frame clones and is missing some. The sample lists about 100,000 clones, 65% to 80% occurring once. The sequenced material came from PBMCs. These receptor sequences come from a woman aged 18-29 years in good health and CMV-seropositive. CDR3s include the opening cysteine and the closing phenylalanine or tryptophan. D genes are given only for firm matches. Clone size is given for some rows only: seen once, a few or many times, or a class if the clone is expanded.

>TRBV11-3|-|TRBJ1-6|-
CASSRGENSPLHF
TGTGCCAGCAGCCGGGGGGAAAATTCACCCCTCCACTTT
>TRBV6-1|few|TRBJ2-1|-
CASSLQGNEQFF
TGTGCCAGCTCCCTCCAGGGCAATGAGCAGTTCTTC
>TRBV13|-|TRBJ1-4|TRBD1
CASSFGQDRANEKLFF
TGTGCCAGCAGCTTCGGACAGGACAGAGCAAATGAAAAACTGTTTTTT
>TRBV6-5|-|TRBJ2-3|-
CASGRGPDTQYF
TGTGCCAGCGGGCGAGGGCCGGATACGCAGTATTTT
>TRBV18|-|TRBJ1-2|-
CASSPNRDGYTF
TGTGCCAGCTCACCGAACAGGGATGGCTACACCTTC
>TRBV4-2|-|TRBJ2-2|-
CASSQDRIAVTGELFF
TGTGCCAGCAGCCAAGATCGAATAGCAGTCACCGGGGAGCTGTTTTTT
>TRBV10-3|-|TRBJ1-2|-
CAISESKGDGYTF
TGTGCCATCAGTGAGTCGAAGGGAGACGGCTACACCTTC
>TRBV7-7|-|TRBJ2-5|-
CASPPSAGETQYF
TGTGCCAGCCCGCCTAGCGCTGGGGAGACCCAGTACTTC
>TRBV27|-|TRBJ1-2|TRBD1
CASSGTGGRGYTF
TGTGCCAGCAGTGGGACAGGGGGTCGTGGCTACACCTTC
>TRBV7-8|-|TRBJ2-4|-
CASSPGAKNIQYF
TGTGCCAGCAGCCCAGGGGCCAAAAACATTCAGTACTTC
>TRBV5-4|few|TRBJ2-7|TRBD2
CASSLGTSGRVEQYF
TGTGCCAGCAGCTTAGGGACTAGCGGGAGGGTCGAGCAGTACTTC
>TRBV5-5|-|TRBJ1-1|TRBD1
CASSPGQINTEAFF
TGTGCCAGCAGCCCGGGACAGATAAACACTGAAGCTTTCTTT
>TRBV19|-|TRBJ1-4|TRBD1
CASSLGQGWNEKLFF
TGTGCCAGTAGTTTGGGACAGGGCTGGAATGAAAAACTGTTTTTT
>TRBV14|-|TRBJ2-7|-
CASSRTSETEYF
TGTGCCAGCAGCAGAACCTCAGAAACCGAGTACTTC
>TRBV9|-|TRBJ2-2|-
CASSAPEAGTGELFF
TGTGCCAGCAGCGCCCCTGAGGCTGGAACCGGGGAGCTGTTTTTT
>TRBV7-9|-|TRBJ1-3|-
CASSLVSGGSSGNTIYF
TGTGCCAGCAGCTTAGTGTCAGGAGGAAGCTCTGGAAACACCATATATTTT
>TRBV9|-|TRBJ1-2|-
CASSPLASWTVDGYTF
TGTGCCAGCAGCCCTCTGGCGTCCTGGACAGTGGACGGCTACACCTTC
>TRBV7-6|few|TRBJ2-7|TRBD1
CASSSQLDRAYEQYF
TGTGCCAGCAGCTCACAATTGGACAGGGCCTACGAGCAGTACTTC
>TRBV7-2|-|TRBJ2-7|-
CASSPTGGIPSYEQYF
TGTGCCAGCAGCCCTACTGGCGGGATCCCCTCCTACGAGCAGTACTTC
>TRBV7-2|-|TRBJ2-7|-
CASSLIGRGTYEQYF
TGTGCCAGCAGCTTGATTGGGCGGGGAACCTACGAGCAGTACTTC
>TRBV19|-|TRBJ2-7|-
CASTPGSGGPYEQYF
TGTGCCAGTACTCCGGGGTCGGGGGGCCCCTACGAGCAGTACTTC
>TRBV2|-|TRBJ2-7|-
CASRRGSSYEQYF
TGTGCCAGCCGACGGGGTAGCTCCTACGAGCAGTACTTC
>TRBV6-1|-|TRBJ2-2|TRBD2
CASSEALRGLAGGNTGELFF
TGTGCCAGCAGTGAAGCGCTTCGGGGACTAGCGGGGGGGAACACCGGGGAGCTGTTTTTT
>TRBV23-1|-|TRBJ2-5|-
CASSQSVRGETQYF
TGCGCCAGCAGTCAATCGGTTCGGGGGGAGACCCAGTACTTC
>TRBV6-5|-|TRBJ1-5|-
CASSYSGGNQPQHF
TGTGCCAGCAGTTACTCAGGAGGAAATCAGCCCCAGCATTTT
>TRBV11-2|-|TRBJ2-5|TRBD2
CASSLVLAGGNQETQYF
TGTGCCAGCAGCTTAGTACTAGCGGGAGGAAACCAAGAGACCCAGTACTTC
>TRBV4-3|-|TRBJ2-2|TRBD2
CASSQDLAGGYTGELFF
TGCGCCAGCAGCCAAGATCTAGCGGGGGGTTACACCGGGGAGCTGTTTTTT
>TRBV27|-|TRBJ1-2|-
CASSFRGSYGYTF
TGTGCCAGCAGTTTCCGAGGGAGCTATGGCTACACCTTC
>TRBV9|-|TRBJ2-3|TRBD2
CASSFSGSLTDTQYF
TGTGCCAGCAGCTTTAGCGGGAGTCTCACAGATACGCAGTATTTT
>TRBV7-2|-|TRBJ1-1|-
CASRARGQNTEAFF
TGTGCCAGCAGGGCCAGGGGTCAGAACACTGAAGCTTTCTTT
>TRBV28|-|TRBJ1-5|TRBD1
CASRTGRGSNQPQHF
TGTGCCAGCAGGACGGGCAGGGGGAGCAATCAGCCCCAGCATTTT
>TRBV4-3|once|TRBJ2-7|-
CASSQDRVYEQYF
TGCGCCAGCAGCCAAGATCGGGTATACGAGCAGTACTTC
>TRBV21-1|-|TRBJ1-2|-
CASQMGSANYGYTF
TGTGCCAGCCAGATGGGCTCAGCTAACTATGGCTACACCTTC
>TRBV5-3|-|TRBJ2-1|TRBD2
CATLLAVYNEQFF
TGTGCCACACTTCTAGCGGTCTACAATGAGCAGTTCTTC
>TRBV18|-|TRBJ1-5|-
CASSSSLGAGRNQPQHF
TGTGCCAGCTCATCATCCTTGGGGGCAGGGCGCAATCAGCCCCAGCATTTT
>TRBV6-5|few|TRBJ1-6|-
CASSYSSHYNSPLHF
TGTGCCAGCAGTTACTCGAGCCATTATAATTCACCCCTCCACTTT
>TRBV4-1|-|TRBJ2-5|-
CASSHRLAETQYF
TGCGCCAGCAGCCACCGGCTAGCAGAGACCCAGTACTTC
>TRBV4-2|once|TRBJ2-1|TRBD2
CASSQTGTSGIYNEQFF
TGTGCCAGCAGCCAAACCGGGACTAGCGGGATCTACAATGAGCAGTTCTTC
>TRBV25-1|-|TRBJ2-5|TRBD1
CASPGQPEETQYF
TGTGCCAGCCCGGGACAGCCCGAAGAGACCCAGTACTTC
>TRBV4-2|-|TRBJ2-5|-
CASSQDMSQETQYF
TGTGCCAGCAGCCAAGATATGAGCCAAGAGACCCAGTACTTC
>TRBV5-4|-|TRBJ2-7|TRBD2
CASSRAGGVHEQYF
TGTGCCAGCAGCCGAGCGGGAGGCGTCCACGAGCAGTACTTC
>TRBV7-8|-|TRBJ1-2|-
CASSLERGSGYTF
TGTGCCAGCAGCTTAGAAAGGGGGTCGGGCTACACCTTC
>TRBV6-7|-|TRBJ1-1|-
CASSYGSRTLNTEAFF
TGTGCCAGCAGTTACGGTAGTAGGACACTGAACACTGAAGCTTTCTTT
>TRBV6-6|medium-sized|TRBJ1-1|-
CASSNPGSTEAFF
TGTGCCAGCAGTAACCCCGGGAGCACTGAAGCTTTCTTT